This T cell receptor beta chain was sequenced in a study of response to subunit inactivated influenza vaccine. The V and J ends lost 1 base and 1 base respectively, with 8 bases between them. This CDR3 is built from 14 residues. CDR1 SGHRS and CDR2 YFSETQ come from the germline V gene. This clonotype showed up many times. TCRdb ran MiXCR on the RT-PCR reads and lists one entry per CDR3 protein. Found here are 650,000 or so distinct CDR3 sequences, 14% of them singletons; the top ten hold roughly 7.2%. This TCR came from a man aged 50 to 60 who received an inactivated influenza vaccine. The chain carries TRBV5-1 and TRBJ2-5, with D tentatively TRBD1 or TRBD2 (6 bases each). The source was PBMCs from blood, collected less than 15 days before vaccination. The CDR3 DNA sequence: TGCGCCAGCAGCTTGACGGGGGCCCAAGAGACCCAGTACTTC. Translated: CASSLTGAQETQYF. Based on the CDR3 plus reference TRBV5-1 and TRBJ2-5, the full variable domain is KAGVTQTPRYLIKTRGQQVTLSCSPISGHRSVSWYQQTPGQGLQFLFEYFSETQRNKGNFPGRFSGRQFSNSRSEMNVSTLELGDSALYLCASSLTGAQETQYFGPGTRLLVL.